The clone carrying this T cell receptor beta chain has ten or more counts. Its specificity is not known. This record belongs to a study of tumor and adjacent non-tumor tissue in lung cancer. Whole-study context: Patients were aged roughly 30 to 76, about 10 men and 4 to 6 women, stage I to III. Findings and caveats of the study: Tumor tissue had significantly higher TCR diversity than normal lung. Shorter survival was associated with higher TCR diversity in tumors.

TCRbeta libraries were built with three rounds of nested PCR, modified from ARM-PCR. MiXCR was run by TCRdb on the multiplex PCR reads, yielding one entry per CDR3 protein. This table has some 120,000 distinct CDR3 sequences, 60% to 70% appearing once. Per the germline V gene, CDR1 is MNHEY and CDR2 is SVGEGT. The CDR3 consists of 15 residues. The ends were cut back, 0 bases at V and 0 bases at J, with 6 bases in the middle. No cell sorting was done before RNA was extracted from the tissue. This chain links TRBV6-2 or TRBV6-3 with TRBJ1-5, with no clear D. The origin of this receptor is a man aged 25-45 years with non-small cell lung cancer. Sequenced input: lung tumor tissue. Written as DNA, the CDR3 is TGTGCCAGCAGTTACTCTTTCGCTAGCAATCAGCCCCAGCATTTT. As protein: CASSYSFASNQPQHF.